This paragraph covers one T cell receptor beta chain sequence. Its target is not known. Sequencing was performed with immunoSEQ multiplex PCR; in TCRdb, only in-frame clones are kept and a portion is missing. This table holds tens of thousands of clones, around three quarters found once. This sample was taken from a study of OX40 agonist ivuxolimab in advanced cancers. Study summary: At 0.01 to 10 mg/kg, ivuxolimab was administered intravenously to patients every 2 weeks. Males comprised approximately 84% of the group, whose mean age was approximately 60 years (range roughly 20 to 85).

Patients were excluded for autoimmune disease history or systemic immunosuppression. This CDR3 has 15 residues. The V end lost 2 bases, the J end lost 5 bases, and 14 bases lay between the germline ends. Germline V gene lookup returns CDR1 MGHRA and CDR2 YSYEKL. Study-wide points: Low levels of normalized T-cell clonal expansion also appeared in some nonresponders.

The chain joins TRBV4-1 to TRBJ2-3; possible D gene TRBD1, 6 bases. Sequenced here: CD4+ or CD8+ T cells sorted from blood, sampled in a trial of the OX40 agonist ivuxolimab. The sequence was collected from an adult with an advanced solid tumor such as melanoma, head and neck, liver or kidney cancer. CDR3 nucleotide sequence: TGCGCCAGCAGCCAAAGGCCCGGGACACGAGATACGCAGTATTTT. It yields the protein CASSQRPGTRDTQYF.